The rows below give T cell receptor beta chains drawn from one sample of a study of blood T cell repertoires in COVID-19. Produced via immunoSEQ multiplex PCR; TCRdb's table is partial and in-frame only. The sample lists tens of thousands of clones, about four fifths seen once, with roughly 13% in the top ten. The sequenced sample was peripheral blood. The receptors shown here come from a man between 50 and 59 years old with COVID-19, enrolled during active disease. Each CDR3 is given with its conserved first and last residue. Fields, in order: D gene, CDR3 length, J gene, clone size, V gene, CDR3 protein, CDR3 DNA. D genes are given only for firm matches. Not every row has a clone size; where given, it reads once, few, many or a size class.

>NA|13|TRBJ2-5|NA|TRBV29-1
CSVEQGWQETQYF
TGCAGCGTTGAACAGGGTTGGCAAGAGACCCAGTACTTC
>TRBD2|16|TRBJ2-1|NA|TRBV5-1
CASSWKRGGLFHEQFF
TGCGCCAGCAGCTGGAAGCGGGGGGGCCTTTTCCATGAGCAGTTCTTC
>NA|16|TRBJ2-3|NA|TRBV5-6
CASTPPAVPLLDTQYF
TGTGCCAGCACCCCACCCGCAGTGCCGCTTTTGGATACGCAGTATTTT
>TRBD2|14|TRBJ2-5|NA|TRBV4-2
CASSQGKGGGTQYF
TGTGCCAGCAGCCAGGGGAAAGGCGGGGGGACCCAGTACTTC
>NA|14|TRBJ1-2|NA|TRBV7-8
CASTQGSANYGYTF
TGTGCCAGCACCCAGGGGTCGGCTAACTATGGCTACACCTTC
>NA|13|TRBJ1-2|NA|TRBV6-5
CASARASNYGYTF
TGTGCCAGTGCGAGGGCATCAAACTATGGCTACACCTTC
>NA|12|TRBJ2-2|NA|TRBV3-1/TRBV3-2
CASSPYTGELFF
TGTGCCAGCAGCCCGTACACCGGGGAGCTGTTTTTT
>NA|15|TRBJ2-3|few|TRBV7-3
CASSLSPGGTDTQYF
TGTGCCAGCAGCTTAAGTCCAGGGGGCACAGATACGCAGTATTTT
>TRBD1|15|TRBJ2-7|NA|TRBV27
CASRLGQGFSYEQYF
TGTGCCAGCAGATTGGGACAGGGGTTCTCCTACGAGCAGTACTTC
>NA|13|TRBJ1-4|few|TRBV10-3
CAIGEQGYEKLFF
TGTGCCATCGGCGAACAGGGTTATGAAAAACTGTTTTTT
>TRBD1|17|TRBJ2-1|NA|TRBV7-2
CASSSPIAGGGYNEQFF
TGTGCCAGCAGCTCCCCCATTGCAGGGGGCGGCTACAATGAGCAGTTCTTC
>TRBD2|15|TRBJ2-1|NA|TRBV5-6
CASSPSGGARGEQFF
TGTGCCAGCTCGCCCAGCGGGGGGGCCCGAGGTGAGCAGTTCTTC
>TRBD1|15|TRBJ1-2|NA|TRBV11-2
CASSSPDRGKDGYTF
TGTGCCAGCAGCTCACCCGACAGGGGGAAAGATGGCTACACCTTC
>NA|13|TRBJ1-1|NA|TRBV12-3/TRBV12-4
CASSRQATSEAFF
TGTGCCAGCAGTAGACAGGCCACGAGTGAAGCTTTCTTT
>TRBD1|15|TRBJ1-3|NA|TRBV10-3
CAITPDRGTGNTIYF
TGTGCCATCACCCCGGACAGGGGGACTGGAAACACCATATATTTT
>TRBD1|15|TRBJ1-2|NA|TRBV4-3
CASSQATGGAYGYTF
TGCGCCAGCAGCCAAGCTACAGGGGGCGCCTATGGCTACACCTTC
>TRBD2|16|TRBJ2-1|NA|TRBV19
CASKRGAGGIYNEQFF
TGTGCCAGTAAAAGGGGAGCGGGGGGGATCTACAATGAGCAGTTCTTC
>TRBD2|14|TRBJ2-1|NA|TRBV7-9
CASSLGTRYDEQFF
TGTGCCAGCAGCTTAGGGACTAGATACGATGAGCAGTTCTTC
>TRBD2|14|TRBJ2-5|NA|TRBV5-4
CASTRGGGQETQYF
TGTGCCAGCACCCGCGGCGGGGGCCAAGAGACCCAGTACTTC
>NA|13|TRBJ1-1|NA|TRBV12-5
CASGFSRDTEAFF
TGTGCTAGTGGTTTCTCAAGAGACACTGAAGCTTTCTTT
>TRBD1|14|TRBJ2-1|NA|TRBV5-1
CASGWTGMYNEQFF
TGCGCCAGCGGGTGGACAGGAATGTACAATGAGCAGTTCTTC
>NA|13|TRBJ2-7|NA|TRBV12-3/TRBV12-4
CASSIGTPYEQYF
TGTGCCAGCAGCATCGGGACACCTTACGAGCAGTACTTC
>NA|13|TRBJ1-1|NA|TRBV12-3/TRBV12-4
CASSLFRGNEAFF
TGTGCCAGCAGTTTATTTAGAGGAAATGAAGCTTTCTTT
>TRBD2|18|TRBJ2-1|NA|TRBV30
CAWSAGLAGGPSYNEQFF
TGTGCCTGGAGTGCGGGACTAGCGGGGGGGCCTTCCTACAATGAGCAGTTCTTC
>NA|14|TRBJ2-7|NA|TRBV7-9
CASSPWTEHYEQYF
TGTGCCAGCAGCCCTTGGACAGAGCACTACGAGCAGTACTTC
>NA|12|TRBJ1-2|NA|TRBV11-2
CASSPLHGGYTF
TGTGCCAGCAGCCCCCTCCACGGTGGCTACACCTTC
>NA|16|TRBJ2-7|few|TRBV5-1
CASSSYRTDSSYEQYF
TGCGCCAGCAGCTCCTACCGGACAGATAGCTCCTACGAGCAGTACTTC
>NA|14|TRBJ2-3|NA|TRBV19
CASSPEGGTDTQYF
TGTGCCAGTAGTCCCGAAGGAGGAACAGATACGCAGTATTTT
>NA|13|TRBJ1-1|NA|TRBV18
CASSPQGQREAFF
TGTGCCAGCTCACCCCAAGGACAGCGTGAAGCTTTCTTT
>TRBD2|16|TRBJ2-3|once|TRBV5-4
CASSLYSGGNTDTQYF
TGTGCCAGCAGCTTGTACAGCGGGGGGAACACAGATACGCAGTATTTT
>NA|15|TRBJ2-2|NA|TRBV13
CASSWGGQDTGELFF
TGTGCCAGCAGCTGGGGGGGACAGGACACCGGGGAGCTGTTTTTT
>NA|15|TRBJ2-1|NA|TRBV24-1
CATSAAGEVSNEQFF
TGTGCCACCAGTGCCGCCGGGGAGGTGAGCAATGAGCAGTTCTTC
>TRBD1|16|TRBJ1-2|NA|TRBV5-1
CASSLEGATGDYGYTF
TGCGCCAGCAGCTTGGAGGGGGCCACTGGGGACTATGGCTACACCTTC